The sequence of this T cell receptor (beta chain) was determined in a study of T cell responses to AZD1222 COVID-19 vaccine. Deletions cut 4 bases from V and 5 bases from J, with 8 bases between. The CDR3 covers 11 residues. Germline V lookup: CDR1 SQVTM, CDR2 ANQGSEA. Assay used: immunoSEQ multiplex PCR; TCRdb lists only in-frame clones, some missing. The sample shows about 120,000 clones, about 90% of them seen only once. The chain joins TRBV29-1 to TRBJ2-5; D uncertain. The receptor was isolated from an adult in good health. The specimen comprised peripheral blood, sampled on day 0 of MenACWY control vaccination. The CDR3 loop reads CSVGLGETQYF. The CDR3 DNA sequence: TGCAGCGTTGGTCTAGGGGAGACCCAGTACTTC.